These T cell receptor beta chains were read from a single sample in a study of beta chain features in type 1 diabetes. Generated by immunoSEQ multiplex PCR, the TCRdb table keeps only in-frame clones and is missing some. The sample lists 160,000 or so clones, roughly 9% occurring once. The sample taken for sequencing was central memory CD4+ T cells from blood. Every receptor here comes from a woman in her 30s with type 1 diabetes. CDR3s include the opening cysteine and the closing phenylalanine or tryptophan. The D gene is left open where the match is weak. Not all rows give a size; the values are once, few, many and, for expanded clones, a class.

abundance: few; v_gene: TRBV28; j_gene: TRBJ1-1; d_gene: .; CDR3aa: CASWRMEPEAFF; CDR3nt: TGTGCCAGCTGGAGGATGGAACCTGAAGCTTTCTTT
abundance: few; v_gene: TRBV2; j_gene: TRBJ1-2; d_gene: .; CDR3aa: CASSQQGPPGYTF; CDR3nt: TGTGCCAGCAGTCAACAGGGACCCCCAGGCTACACCTTC
abundance: few; v_gene: TRBV11-3; j_gene: TRBJ2-2; d_gene: TRBD1; CDR3aa: CASSTARTGAIMAGELFF; CDR3nt: TGTGCCAGCAGCACCGCTCGGACAGGGGCCATTATGGCCGGGGAGCTGTTTTTT
abundance: few; v_gene: TRBV27; j_gene: TRBJ1-2; d_gene: .; CDR3aa: CASSLDNYGYGYTF; CDR3nt: TGTGCCAGCAGTTTAGATAATTACGGGTATGGCTACACCTTC
abundance: .; v_gene: TRBV7-9; j_gene: TRBJ1-2; d_gene: TRBD1; CDR3aa: CASSWDRVVGYTF; CDR3nt: TGTGCCAGCAGCTGGGACAGGGTCGTCGGCTACACCTTC
abundance: few; v_gene: TRBV14; j_gene: TRBJ2-5; d_gene: TRBD2; CDR3aa: CASSHIAGARLETQYF; CDR3nt: TGTGCCAGCAGCCACATAGCGGGAGCGCGATTGGAGACCCAGTACTTC
abundance: .; v_gene: TRBV5-4; j_gene: TRBJ2-5; d_gene: TRBD2; CDR3aa: CASSPPGLAGKETQYF; CDR3nt: TGTGCCAGCAGCCCACCGGGACTAGCGGGAAAAGAGACCCAGTACTTC
abundance: .; v_gene: TRBV2; j_gene: TRBJ2-1; d_gene: .; CDR3aa: CASRSPPGAEYNEQFF; CDR3nt: TGTGCCAGCAGATCCCCCCCAGGGGCGGAATACAATGAGCAGTTCTTC
abundance: few; v_gene: TRBV19; j_gene: TRBJ1-1; d_gene: .; CDR3aa: CASNNRNTGFEAFF; CDR3nt: TGTGCCAGCAATAACCGTAACACAGGTTTTGAAGCTTTCTTT
abundance: .; v_gene: TRBV7-2; j_gene: TRBJ2-7; d_gene: TRBD2; CDR3aa: CASSPRGASGSREQYF; CDR3nt: TGTGCCAGCAGCCCCCGGGGCGCTAGCGGGAGTCGTGAGCAGTACTTC
abundance: few; v_gene: TRBV29-1; j_gene: TRBJ2-1; d_gene: .; CDR3aa: CSVDPYNEQFF; CDR3nt: TGCAGCGTTGACCCTTACAATGAGCAGTTCTTC
abundance: .; v_gene: TRBV2; j_gene: TRBJ2-7; d_gene: .; CDR3aa: CASSVLVFVEYF; CDR3nt: TGTGCCAGCAGTGTATTAGTCTTCGTGGAGTACTTC
abundance: .; v_gene: TRBV18; j_gene: TRBJ1-2; d_gene: TRBD1; CDR3aa: CASSRDSVYGYTF; CDR3nt: TGTGCCAGCTCACGGGACAGCGTCTATGGCTACACCTTC
abundance: few; v_gene: TRBV7-2; j_gene: TRBJ2-1; d_gene: TRBD2; CDR3aa: CASSPRLAGEQFF; CDR3nt: TGTGCCAGCAGCCCCCGACTAGCTGGCGAGCAGTTCTTC
abundance: few; v_gene: TRBV30; j_gene: TRBJ2-7; d_gene: TRBD1; CDR3aa: CAWSLQTTGDRVAGEQYF; CDR3nt: TGTGCCTGGAGTCTACAAACCACCGGGGACAGGGTGGCCGGCGAGCAGTACTTC
abundance: few; v_gene: TRBV5-1; j_gene: TRBJ2-5; d_gene: TRBD1; CDR3aa: CASSLQGRRETQYF; CDR3nt: TGCGCCAGCAGCTTACAGGGGCGGCGAGAGACCCAGTACTTC
abundance: few; v_gene: TRBV14; j_gene: TRBJ2-3; d_gene: .; CDR3aa: CASSLWTGTDTQYF; CDR3nt: TGTGCCAGCAGTCTATGGACAGGCACAGATACGCAGTATTTT
abundance: few; v_gene: TRBV5-6; j_gene: TRBJ1-2; d_gene: .; CDR3aa: CASSSGGYGYTF; CDR3nt: TGTGCCAGCAGCTCCGGGGGTTATGGCTACACCTTC
abundance: .; v_gene: TRBV7-9; j_gene: TRBJ2-7; d_gene: TRBD1; CDR3aa: CASSPPGTGDNEQYF; CDR3nt: TGTGCCAGCAGCCCTCCCGGGACAGGGGATAACGAGCAGTACTTC
abundance: once; v_gene: TRBV27; j_gene: TRBJ2-7; d_gene: TRBD1; CDR3aa: CASSLGDRGSYEQYF; CDR3nt: TGTGCCAGCAGTTTAGGGGACAGGGGCTCCTACGAGCAGTACTTC
abundance: few; v_gene: TRBV18; j_gene: TRBJ2-1; d_gene: TRBD1; CDR3aa: CASSPWTGNEQFF; CDR3nt: TGTGCCAGCTCACCTTGGACAGGGAATGAGCAGTTCTTC
abundance: .; v_gene: TRBV15; j_gene: TRBJ2-1; d_gene: TRBD2; CDR3aa: CATSGRGSYNEQFF; CDR3nt: TGTGCCACTAGCGGGAGGGGATCCTACAATGAGCAGTTCTTC
abundance: .; v_gene: TRBV5-1; j_gene: TRBJ1-5; d_gene: TRBD1; CDR3aa: CASSLGQGSNQPQHF; CDR3nt: TGCGCCAGCAGCTTGGGACAGGGTAGCAATCAGCCCCAGCATTTT
abundance: .; v_gene: TRBV14; j_gene: TRBJ2-5; d_gene: .; CDR3aa: CASSPRLASGKTQYF; CDR3nt: TGTGCCAGCAGCCCTCGGCTAGCGAGTGGAAAGACCCAGTACTTC
abundance: .; v_gene: TRBV9; j_gene: TRBJ2-2; d_gene: TRBD2; CDR3aa: CASSVLAGGITGELFF; CDR3nt: TGTGCCAGCAGCGTCTTAGCGGGAGGAATAACCGGGGAGCTGTTTTTT
abundance: few; v_gene: TRBV19; j_gene: TRBJ2-7; d_gene: TRBD2; CDR3aa: CASFGGTSGGYEQYF; CDR3nt: TGTGCCAGCTTTGGGGGGACTAGCGGTGGGTACGAGCAGTACTTC
abundance: few; v_gene: TRBV19; j_gene: TRBJ2-1; d_gene: .; CDR3aa: CASSIRSSRGNEQFF; CDR3nt: TGTGCCAGTAGTATTAGGTCTAGTCGGGGCAATGAGCAGTTCTTC
abundance: few; v_gene: TRBV7-9; j_gene: TRBJ1-2; d_gene: .; CDR3aa: CASSLHGYGYTF; CDR3nt: TGTGCCAGCAGCTTACACGGCTATGGCTACACCTTC
abundance: .; v_gene: TRBV21-1; j_gene: TRBJ2-7; d_gene: .; CDR3aa: CASSINRGIPLEQYF; CDR3nt: TGTGCCAGCAGCATCAACAGGGGGATACCGTTGGAGCAGTACTTC
abundance: few; v_gene: TRBV6-5; j_gene: TRBJ2-1; d_gene: .; CDR3aa: CASSYTSFEDEQFF; CDR3nt: TGTGCCAGCAGTTACACGAGTTTTGAGGATGAGCAGTTCTTC
abundance: .; v_gene: TRBV28; j_gene: TRBJ2-1; d_gene: .; CDR3aa: CASRQAGSYNEQFF; CDR3nt: TGTGCCAGCCGCCAGGCGGGATCCTACAATGAGCAGTTCTTC
abundance: few; v_gene: TRBV5-4; j_gene: TRBJ2-1; d_gene: .; CDR3aa: CASSLEGRNYNEQFF; CDR3nt: TGTGCCAGCAGCTTGGAGGGGCGCAATTACAATGAGCAGTTCTTC
abundance: .; v_gene: TRBV4-1; j_gene: TRBJ1-5; d_gene: .; CDR3aa: CASSQQGQRNQPQHF; CDR3nt: TGCGCCAGCAGCCAACAAGGACAGAGAAATCAGCCCCAGCATTTT
abundance: few; v_gene: TRBV7-2; j_gene: TRBJ2-1; d_gene: TRBD2; CDR3aa: CASSLESGILSVQFF; CDR3nt: TGTGCCAGCAGCTTAGAGAGCGGGATACTCTCCGTCCAGTTCTTC
abundance: .; v_gene: TRBV6-1; j_gene: TRBJ2-1; d_gene: TRBD2; CDR3aa: CASSDATSGWNNEQFF; CDR3nt: TGTGCCAGCAGTGACGCCACTAGCGGGTGGAACAATGAGCAGTTCTTC
abundance: .; v_gene: TRBV2; j_gene: TRBJ2-5; d_gene: .; CDR3aa: CASTGQGPQETQYF; CDR3nt: TGTGCCAGCACCGGGCAGGGGCCCCAAGAGACCCAGTACTTC
abundance: few; v_gene: TRBV30; j_gene: TRBJ1-1; d_gene: .; CDR3aa: CAWSVGGGAGTEAFF; CDR3nt: TGTGCCTGGAGTGTTGGGGGGGGCGCAGGCACTGAAGCTTTCTTT
abundance: .; v_gene: TRBV25-1; j_gene: TRBJ2-3; d_gene: TRBD1; CDR3aa: CASSALQGEGTDTQYF; CDR3nt: TGTGCCAGCAGTGCCCTACAGGGGGAAGGCACAGATACGCAGTATTTT
abundance: few; v_gene: TRBV29-1; j_gene: TRBJ2-1; d_gene: .; CDR3aa: CSVALGPSSYNEQFF; CDR3nt: TGCAGCGTTGCCCTCGGCCCTAGCTCCTACAATGAGCAGTTCTTC
abundance: .; v_gene: TRBV6-6; j_gene: TRBJ1-2; d_gene: TRBD1; CDR3aa: CASSYAGQNNYGYTF; CDR3nt: TGTGCCAGCAGTTACGCGGGACAGAATAACTATGGCTACACCTTC
abundance: .; v_gene: TRBV9; j_gene: TRBJ2-1; d_gene: TRBD1; CDR3aa: CASSVVVDRGRHEQFF; CDR3nt: TGTGCCAGCAGCGTAGTAGTGGACAGGGGGCGTCATGAGCAGTTCTTC
abundance: few; v_gene: TRBV5-4; j_gene: TRBJ2-5; d_gene: TRBD1; CDR3aa: CASSTPTGDQETQYF; CDR3nt: TGTGCCAGCAGCACTCCGACAGGGGACCAAGAGACCCAGTACTTC
abundance: .; v_gene: TRBV5-4; j_gene: TRBJ2-3; d_gene: .; CDR3aa: CASSLGGKGTDTQYF; CDR3nt: TGTGCCAGCAGCTTGGGCGGGAAGGGCACAGATACGCAGTATTTT
abundance: few; v_gene: TRBV5-1; j_gene: TRBJ1-1; d_gene: .; CDR3aa: CASSLEGTLGTEAFF; CDR3nt: TGCGCCAGCAGCTTGGAAGGGACTTTGGGCACTGAAGCTTTCTTT
abundance: .; v_gene: TRBV4-1; j_gene: TRBJ2-7; d_gene: .; CDR3aa: CASSQAPQGISYEQYF; CDR3nt: TGCGCCAGCAGCCAAGCACCGCAGGGAATCTCCTACGAGCAGTACTTC
abundance: .; v_gene: TRBV5-4; j_gene: TRBJ1-2; d_gene: .; CDR3aa: CASSLRQDANYGYTF; CDR3nt: TGTGCCAGCAGCTTGAGACAGGACGCTAACTATGGCTACACCTTC
abundance: .; v_gene: TRBV6-5; j_gene: TRBJ2-1; d_gene: TRBD1; CDR3aa: CASSNRDRGINEQFF; CDR3nt: TGTGCCAGCAGTAACCGGGACAGGGGGATAAATGAGCAGTTCTTC
abundance: .; v_gene: TRBV19; j_gene: TRBJ2-1; d_gene: .; CDR3aa: CASSPRTGPYNEQFF; CDR3nt: TGTGCCAGTAGTCCCCGGACTGGCCCCTACAATGAGCAGTTCTTC
abundance: .; v_gene: TRBV6-1; j_gene: TRBJ1-1; d_gene: .; CDR3aa: CAISLGNTEAFF; CDR3nt: TGTGCCATCAGTCTAGGGAACACTGAAGCTTTCTTT
abundance: .; v_gene: TRBV28; j_gene: TRBJ1-5; d_gene: .; CDR3aa: CASRLGPHNQPQHF; CDR3nt: TGTGCCAGCCGCCTGGGGCCGCACAATCAGCCCCAGCATTTT
abundance: .; v_gene: TRBV30; j_gene: TRBJ2-7; d_gene: .; CDR3aa: CAWSVQDYEQYF; CDR3nt: TGTGCCTGGAGTGTACAGGACTACGAGCAGTACTTC
abundance: .; v_gene: TRBV5-1; j_gene: TRBJ1-5; d_gene: .; CDR3aa: CASSVGGDRQPQHF; CDR3nt: TGCGCCAGCAGCGTAGGAGGCGACAGGCAGCCCCAGCATTTT
abundance: few; v_gene: TRBV7-3; j_gene: TRBJ2-1; d_gene: TRBD2; CDR3aa: CASSPDLASGNYNEQFF; CDR3nt: TGTGCCAGCAGCCCAGATCTCGCTAGCGGGAACTACAATGAGCAGTTCTTC